This T cell receptor beta chain appears in the sequencing data of a study of neoadjuvant nivolumab and ipilimumab in lung cancer. Looking at the study overall: Nivolumab 3 mg/kg was given days 1, 15 and 29, plus ipilimumab 1 mg/kg day 1 in combination.

Points on this clone: What it recognizes is unknown.

The table came from immunoSEQ multiplex PCR; TCRdb's copy has only in-frame clones and leaves some out. The sample contains about 7,700 clones, 75% to 90% of which appear only once. The CDR3 is 14 amino acids. CDR1 is SGHAT and CDR2 is FQNNGV in the germline V gene. The germline V and J ends were trimmed by 5 bases and 5 bases, with 14 bases remaining between them. Study-level points and caveats: From pretherapy to surgery, tumor richness and clonality rose with dual therapy. Resected tumors had greater TCR richness and clonality than uninvolved lung. Pretherapy blood TCR richness correlated positively with resected tumor richness.

The rearrangement uses TRBV11-2 and TRBJ2-3; D may match TRBD1 or TRBD2 (5 bases each). The TCR originated in an adult with non-small cell lung cancer. Some clones in this sample may be carry-over from other donors' samples. Sample: tumor tissue, taken after neoadjuvant nivolumab, alone or with ipilimumab, at or shortly before surgery. The CDR3, as DNA: TGTGCCAGCAGCGCCTGGGACCTTCTAGATACGCAGTATTTT. Residues: CASSAWDLLDTQYF.